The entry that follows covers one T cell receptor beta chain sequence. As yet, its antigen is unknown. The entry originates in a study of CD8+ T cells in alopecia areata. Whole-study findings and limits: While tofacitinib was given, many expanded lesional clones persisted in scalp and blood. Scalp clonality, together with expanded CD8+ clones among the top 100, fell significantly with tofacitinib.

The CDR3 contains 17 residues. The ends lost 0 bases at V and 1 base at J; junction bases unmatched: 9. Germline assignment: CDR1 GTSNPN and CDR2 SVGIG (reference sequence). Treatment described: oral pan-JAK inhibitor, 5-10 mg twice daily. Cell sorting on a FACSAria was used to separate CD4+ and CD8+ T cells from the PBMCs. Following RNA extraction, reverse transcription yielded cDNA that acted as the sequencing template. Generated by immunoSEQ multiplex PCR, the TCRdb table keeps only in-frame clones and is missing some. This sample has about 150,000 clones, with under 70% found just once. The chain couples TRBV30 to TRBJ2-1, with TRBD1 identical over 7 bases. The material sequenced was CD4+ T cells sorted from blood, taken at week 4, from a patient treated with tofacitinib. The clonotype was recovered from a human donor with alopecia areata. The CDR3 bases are TGTGCCTGGAGTGTAACCCGGACAGGCCTTTCCTACAATGAGCAGTTCTTC. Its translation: CAWSVTRTGLSYNEQFF.